This TCR beta chain was documented in a study of blood T cell repertoires in COVID-19. Study in general: COVID-19 samples, acute and convalescent, were from the United States, Italy and Spain. T cells, B-cell-depleted T cells, or PBMCs provided the cDNA or gDNA that served as material.

In the authors' workflow: Cell counts per sample came from amplifying reference gene primers. The table came from immunoSEQ multiplex PCR; TCRdb's copy has only in-frame clones and leaves some out. V and J calls and clone size come straight from that table; D and trimming were deduced from the DNA. Of tens of thousands of clones listed, more than 60% are singletons. In its sample, this clone was seen a few times. The CDR3 spans 16 residues. V shed 5 bases, J shed 3 bases, and the junction held 11 bases outside the gene matches. Material for sequencing was peripheral blood. The J gene is TRBJ1-2, the V gene TRBV5-7; TRBD1 agrees at 9 bases. TRBV5-7 is an ORF; its function is uncertain. The clonotype comes from a human donor in a cohort sampled during active COVID-19. The CDR3 protein is CASSLKQGAYDYGYTF. CDR3 coding DNA: TGTGCCAGCAGTTTAAAACAGGGGGCGTACGACTATGGCTACACCTTC.